The 26 T cell receptor beta chains below were found in one sample sequenced in a study of beta chain features in type 1 diabetes. Notes on the study in general: Patients with Type 1 diabetes showed moderately but significantly shorter TCRB CDR3s in all four CD4+ subsets.

These receptors have no known antigen. Expressed TCRB transcripts were sequenced because the isolated RNA had all been reverse transcribed beforehand. The protocol was immunoSEQ multiplex PCR, while the TCRdb copy is restricted to in-frame clones and leaves out a portion. The repertoire has 500,000 to 650,000 clones, roughly 12% of them found once; the top ten carry roughly 0.11%. Sequenced input: naive CD4+ T cells from blood. These TCRs come from a man in his thirties or forties with type 1 diabetes.

V and J are TRBV2 and TRBJ1-1, with unresolved D. Germline CDR1 is SNHLY and CDR2 is FYNNEI. This CDR3 has 13 residues. V was shortened by 6 bases and J by 7 bases, with 15 bases between the two germline ends. CDR3 in DNA: TGTGCCAGCAGATCCCCGTCATGGAATGAAGCTTTCTTT. Its translation: CASRSPSWNEAFF.

This clone appeared a few times. The chain uses TRBV9 and TRBJ2-3; D is perhaps TRBD1 (6 bases). Germline lookup yields CDR1 SGDLS and CDR2 YYNGEE. The CDR3 is 16 residues long. V was cut by 4 bases and J by 1 base, with 16 bases left in between. CDR3 loop: CASSSGGVWGTDTQYF. DNA for the CDR3: TGTGCCAGCAGCTCTGGGGGCGTATGGGGCACAGATACGCAGTATTTT.

The chain combines TRBV7-9 with TRBJ2-1; no firm D call. The CDR3 spans 11 residues. Trimming took 5 bases from V and 9 from J, leaving 8 bases between them. Germline CDR1 SEHNR, CDR2 FQNEAQ (reference sequence). CDR3 DNA sequence: TGTGCCAGCAGCACGTCGGGTGAGCAGTTCTTC. Its protein is CASSTSGEQFF.

V is TRBV7-9 and J is TRBJ2-3; a weak D match, TRBD1 (6 bases). Germline CDR1 and CDR2: SEHNR and FQNEAQ (reference sequence). This CDR3 contains 14 residues. V lost 5 bases, J lost 2 bases, and 11 bases lay in between. The CDR3 reads CASSPDRYTDTQYF. CDR3 DNA sequence: TGTGCCAGCAGCCCAGACAGGTACACAGATACGCAGTATTTT.

This clone showed up just a few times. The V call is TRBV20-1, the J call TRBJ2-3, with D possibly TRBD1 on 6 matching bases. The CDR3 extends over 11 amino acids. Germline assignment: CDR1 DFQATT and CDR2 SNEGSKA (reference sequence). The CDR3 DNA is TGCCAATCGGCAGGGGTGAGAACGCAGTATTTT. It specifies CQSAGVRTQYF.

CDR3 nucleotide sequence: TGTGCCAGCAGCTTCGGTTTCTCATCCCGCTATGGCTACACCTTC. Its protein is CASSFGFSSRYGYTF. V gene TRBV7-9 combines with J gene TRBJ1-2; D not certain. The CDR3 contains 15 residues. The germline V gene has CDR1 SEHNR and CDR2 FQNEAQ (reference sequence). Trimming cost V 3 bases and J 4 bases, with 15 bases left between them.

This clone showed up just a few times. The chain recombines TRBV2 with TRBJ2-2; D call uncertain. The CDR3 is made up of 15 amino acids. The V end lost 6 bases, the J end lost 2 bases, and 13 bases lay between the germline ends. Looked up from germline, CDR1 is SNHLY and CDR2 is FYNNEI. The DNA of the CDR3 is TGTGCCAGCAGCGACGGTCATACTAACACCGGGGAGCTGTTTTTT. Amino acids: CASSDGHTNTGELFF.

This clone occurred a few times. The J gene is TRBJ1-1, the V gene TRBV4-1; no reliable D call. The V gene's germline CDR1 is MGHRA and CDR2 YSYEKL. CDR3 length equals 14 residues. V lost 1 base and J lost 1, with 7 bases in between. In DNA form, the CDR3 reads TGCGCCAGCAGCCAAGTAGGAGGGAACACTGAAGCTTTCTTT. This translates into CASSQVGGNTEAFF.

This clone has a single count. The genes are TRBV4-1 and TRBJ1-2; unclear D gene. The V gene's germline CDR1 is MGHRA and CDR2 YSYEKL. V lost 2 bases to trimming and J lost 0 bases, with 19 bases between them. This CDR3 is 18 amino acids long. DNA of the CDR3: TGCGCCAGCAGCCAAACCTCACTGGTCGACATCACTAACTATGGCTACACCTTC. Translation gives CASSQTSLVDITNYGYTF.

This clone has just a few counts. The chain uses TRBV20-1 and TRBJ1-4; D not resolved. This CDR3 is 11 amino acids long. CDR1 DFQATT and CDR2 SNEGSKA come from the germline V gene (reference sequence). Trimming removed 6 bases from V and 6 bases from J, with 8 bases in between. CDR3 DNA: TGCAGTGCCCTGTGGTATGAAAAACTGTTTTTT. Encoded protein: CSALWYEKLFF.

This clone was detected a few times. The CDR3 region is CASSSTTGRNQPQHF. The CDR3 nucleotides are TGTGCCAGCAGCTCCACGACAGGAAGAAATCAGCCCCAGCATTTT. This chain joins TRBV7-2 and TRBJ1-5; D is possibly TRBD1 (6 bases). Trimming took off 4 bases at V and 4 bases at J, with 14 bases between the two ends. CDR1 SGHTA and CDR2 FQGNSA come from the germline V gene. This CDR3 is built from 15 residues.

This chain uses TRBV10-3 with TRBJ1-4; no clear D. The germline CDR1 and CDR2 sequences are ENHRY and SYGVKD. This CDR3 is 13 amino acids long. V shed 9 bases and J shed 1 base, with 9 bases lying between them. The CDR3 region is CAIRKGTNEKLFF. The CDR3 DNA follows: TGTGCCATAAGAAAAGGAACTAATGAAAAACTGTTTTTT.

This clone was picked up a small number of times. This chain joins TRBV6-5 and TRBJ2-7, with D perhaps TRBD2 (6 bases). This CDR3 comprises 14 residues. The germline V gene encodes CDR1 MNHEY and CDR2 SVGAGI. V dropped 6 bases and J dropped 11 bases, with 23 bases sitting between them. CDR3 in amino acids: CASSQGGRVSYKYF. CDR3 coding DNA: TGTGCCAGCAGCCAAGGAGGGCGAGTAAGCTACAAGTACTTC.

The V call is TRBV29-1, the J call TRBJ1-4; D is perhaps TRBD1 (5 bases). Trimming removed 3 bases at V and 10 bases at J, with 15 bases between. This CDR3 is 13 amino acids long. Germline CDR1 and CDR2: SQVTM and ANQGSEA. The CDR3 DNA reads as TGCAGCGTTGATACAATAGGGGAAGGAAAACTGTTTTTT. This translates into CSVDTIGEGKLFF.

Only a few counts were recorded for this clone. The rearrangement uses TRBV10-3 and TRBJ2-7; 13 nucleotides match TRBD2. Germline lookup yields CDR1 ENHRY and CDR2 SYGVKD. The CDR3 covers 14 residues. Trimming took 6 bases from V and 5 from J; bases not matched to a gene: 4. The CDR3 sequence is CAIRGTSGEDEQYF. As DNA, the CDR3 is TGTGCCATCAGGGGGACTAGCGGGGAGGACGAGCAGTACTTC.

This clone was seen a single time. V gene TRBV6-6 combines with J gene TRBJ1-2; 9 bases align to TRBD1. The ends lost 5 bases at V and 1 base at J; junction bases unmatched: 5. Germline CDR1 is MNHNY and CDR2 is SVGAGI (reference sequence). CDR3 length: 15 residues. The CDR3 coding sequence is TGTGCCAGCAGTCACCGGACAGGGGTTAACTATGGCTACACCTTC. Amino acid sequence: CASSHRTGVNYGYTF.

The chain employs TRBV7-2 and TRBJ1-5; unclear D gene. The CDR3 consists of 12 residues. The germline V gene has CDR1 SGHTA and CDR2 FQGNSA. Trimming took off 5 bases at V and 4 bases at J, with 6 bases between the two ends. The CDR3 protein is CASSHPNQPQHF. The CDR3 DNA reads TGTGCCAGCAGCCACCCGAATCAGCCCCAGCATTTT.

On this clone itself: Other DNA sequences in the sample encode the same CDR3. The chain joins TRBV18 to TRBJ1-4, with unresolved D. V lost 3 bases to trimming and J lost 4 bases, with 3 bases between them. Germline V gene sequence: CDR1 KGHSH, CDR2 LQKENI. This CDR3 region has 12 residues. CDR3 loop: CASSPGNEKLFF. The DNA of the CDR3 is TGTGCCAGCTCACCCGGTAATGAAAAACTGTTTTTT.

This clone occurred a few times. This chain links TRBV28 with TRBJ1-2; D is possibly TRBD1 (6 bases). Trimming left V 2 bases short and J 4 bases short, with 14 bases between. Germline loops: CDR1 MDHEN, CDR2 SYDVKM. CDR3 length equals 15 residues. CDR3 amino acids: CASSLGGLPVYGYTF. CDR3 nucleotides: TGTGCCAGCAGTTTAGGGGGCCTCCCTGTCTATGGCTACACCTTC.

The V gene is TRBV29-1, the J gene TRBJ1-2; 8 bases align to TRBD1. The CDR3 has 15 amino acids. Germline-derived CDR1 and CDR2 are SQVTM and ANQGSEA. The V segment lost 2 bases and the J segment 4 bases; nucleotides outside the gene matches: 9. CDR3 nucleotide sequence: TGCAGCGTTGAATCTCCGGGACAGGAAGTCTATGGCTACACCTTC. Translated, it gives CSVESPGQEVYGYTF. The variable domain in full, with the rest retrieved from reference TRBV29-1 and TRBJ1-2, is SAVISQKPSRDICQRGTSLTIQCQVDSQVTMMFWYRQQPGQSLTLIATANQGSEATYESGFVIDKFPISRPNLTFSTLTVSNMSPEDSSIYLCSVESPGQEVYGYTFGSGTRLTVV.

This clone turned up a few times. Other DNA sequences in the sample encode the same CDR3. The chain joins TRBV7-2 to TRBJ2-2; no clear D. There are 14 residues in the CDR3. Germline V gene data show CDR1 as SGHTA and CDR2 as FQGNSA. Between the trimmed V and J ends, which lost 1 base and 8 bases, there was a span of 11 bases. CDR3 protein: CASSLVARTGELFF. The CDR3 bases are TGTGCCAGCAGCTTAGTGGCTAGAACTGGGGAGCTGTTTTTT.

This clone came up a few times. This chain links TRBV19 with TRBJ2-7; TRBD1 might be the D (7 bases). The CDR3 totals 16 residues. Germline V lookup: CDR1 LNHDA, CDR2 SQIVND (reference sequence). V was trimmed by 5 bases and J by 2 bases, leaving 19 bases between them. In DNA, the CDR3 is TGTGCCAGTAGTCCGACCGCGGGACAGCGCACCTACGAGCAGTACTTC. Translation gives CASSPTAGQRTYEQYF.

This clone was counted only a few times. V is TRBV19 and J is TRBJ2-7; possible D gene TRBD2, 6 bases. The germline V gene has CDR1 LNHDA and CDR2 SQIVND (reference sequence). The V end was cut by 5 bases, the J end by 0 bases, with 17 bases between. CDR3 length equals 16 residues. The CDR3 bases are TGTGCCAGTAGTTCTCACGGGTTGACTAGCTCCTACGAGCAGTACTTC. This codes for CASSSHGLTSSYEQYF.

For this clone: Different DNA sequences within this sample yield the same CDR3. V gene TRBV5-1 combines with J gene TRBJ2-7; D remains unclear. V was trimmed by 0 bases and J by 4 bases, leaving 2 bases between them. CDR3 length: 11 residues. Per the germline V gene, CDR1 is SGHRS and CDR2 is YFSETQ. The CDR3 region has the DNA TGCGCCAGCAGCTTGGATTACGAGCAGTACTTC. This encodes CASSLDYEQYF.

This clone was detected only a few times. Other DNA sequences in this sample translate to the same CDR3. The V call is TRBV7-2, the J call TRBJ2-7; D is possibly TRBD2 (6 bases). Per germline, CDR1 SGHTA and CDR2 FQGNSA. The CDR3 totals 14 residues. V lost 4 bases and J lost 0, with 10 bases in between. CDR3: CASSSGTVSYEQYF. The CDR3 DNA is TGTGCCAGCAGCTCAGGGACTGTCTCCTACGAGCAGTACTTC.

The chain joins TRBV18 to TRBJ2-2, with TRBD2 as a possible D gene (5 bases). The CDR3 runs 16 residues. Germline V gene lookup returns CDR1 KGHSH and CDR2 LQKENI. V was clipped by 1 base and J by 1 base, with 10 bases between them. This CDR3 is CASSPQRLGNTGELFF. The CDR3 DNA is TGTGCCAGCTCACCACAGCGGCTTGGGAACACCGGGGAGCTGTTTTTT. The full variable domain, in which reference TRBV18 and TRBJ2-2 provide the parts outside the CDR3, is NAGVMQNPRHLVRRRGQEARLRCSPMKGHSHVYWYRQLPEEGLKFMVYLQKENIIDESGMPKERFSAEFPKEGPSILRIQQVVRGDSAAYFCASSPQRLGNTGELFFGEGSRLTVL.